Below, 5 T cell receptor beta chains from the same sample are listed, as sequenced in a study of immune evolution from preneoplasia to lung adenocarcinoma. The protocol was immunoSEQ multiplex PCR, while the TCRdb copy is restricted to in-frame clones and leaves out a portion. The sample consists of over 14,000 clones, 70% to 90% of them appearing once. Sequencing was performed on FFPE minimally invasive lung adenocarcinoma tissue. The receptors here all came from a person in their 70s with lung adenocarcinoma.

The V and J genes are TRBV28 and TRBJ1-1; D might be TRBD1 (6 bases). CDR3 length: 14 amino acids. The germline V gene has CDR1 MDHEN and CDR2 SYDVKM. V lost 5 bases, J lost 1 base, and 11 bases lay in between. CDR3 nucleotide sequence: TGTGCCAGCAGTACTCCGGGACAGAACACTGAAGCTTTCTTT. It codes for CASSTPGQNTEAFF.

This sequence joins TRBV15 and TRBJ1-2; D is possibly TRBD1 (5 bases). V was trimmed by 0 bases and J by 4 bases, leaving 15 bases between them. Germline loops: CDR1 LNHNV, CDR2 YYDKDF (reference sequence). The CDR3 is made up of 16 amino acids. CDR3 DNA sequence: TGTGCCACCAGCAGAGATAAAGGAGAGAGGGGCTATGGCTACACCTTC. This codes for CATSRDKGERGYGYTF.

In regard to this clone: Relative to the germline gene, one junction end is altered; a read error may explain this. The chain has TRBV7-7 and TRBJ2-5; 11 bases agree with TRBD2. This CDR3 has 15 residues. The germline V gene has CDR1 SSHAT and CDR2 FNYEAQ (reference sequence). The CDR3 loop is CASSLAGGVVETQYF. The CDR3 DNA sequence: TGTGCTAGCAGCCTAGCGGGAGGAGTTGTAGAGACCCAGTACTTC.

This clone was observed once. The chain is built from TRBV27 and TRBJ1-2; no reliable D call. CDR3 size: 13 residues. Trimming shortened V by 4 bases and J by 11 bases, and 17 bases separated the two germline ends. The germline V gene encodes CDR1 MNHEY and CDR2 SMNVEV (reference sequence). The CDR3 nucleotides read TGTGCCAGCAGTTCCGATGGTTGGAGTAGGTACACCTTC. This sequence encodes CASSSDGWSRYTF.

This chain uses TRBV11-3 with TRBJ2-5; D not certain. Trimming removed 6 bases from V and 1 base from J, with 9 bases in between. The CDR3 is 13 amino acids. CDR1 is SGHNT, CDR2 YENEEA, per germline. CDR3 bases: TGTGCCAGCAGACCCCCGGGCCAAGAGACCCAGTACTTC. Its translation is CASRPPGQETQYF.